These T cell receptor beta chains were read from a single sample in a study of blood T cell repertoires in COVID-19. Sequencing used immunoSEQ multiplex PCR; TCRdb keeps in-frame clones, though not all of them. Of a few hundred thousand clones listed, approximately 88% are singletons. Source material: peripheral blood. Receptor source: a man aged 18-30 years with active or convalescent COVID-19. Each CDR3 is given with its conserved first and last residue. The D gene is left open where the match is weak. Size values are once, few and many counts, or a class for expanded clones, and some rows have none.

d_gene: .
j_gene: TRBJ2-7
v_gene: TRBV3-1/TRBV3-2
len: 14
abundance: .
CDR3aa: CASSHAGGPYEQYF
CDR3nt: TGTGCCAGCAGCCATGCAGGGGGGCCCTACGAGCAGTACTTC

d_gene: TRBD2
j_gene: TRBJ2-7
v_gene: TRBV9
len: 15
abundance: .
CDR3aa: CASSPSGVAGYEQYF
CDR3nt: TGTGCCAGCAGCCCTAGTGGGGTAGCGGGGTACGAGCAGTACTTC

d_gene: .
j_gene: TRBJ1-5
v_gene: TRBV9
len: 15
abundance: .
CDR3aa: CASSVGADSNQPQHF
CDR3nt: TGTGCCAGCAGCGTAGGGGCAGATAGCAATCAGCCCCAGCATTTT

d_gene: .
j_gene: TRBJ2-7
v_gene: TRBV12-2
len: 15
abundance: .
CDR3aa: CASRLALSGEGARYF
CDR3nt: TGTGCAAGTCGCTTAGCGTTGAGCGGTGAGGGAGCACGGTACTTC

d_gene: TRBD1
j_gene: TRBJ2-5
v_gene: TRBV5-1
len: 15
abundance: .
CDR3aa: CASSQTLQGAETQYF
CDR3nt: TGCGCCAGCAGCCAGACATTACAGGGGGCTGAGACCCAGTACTTC

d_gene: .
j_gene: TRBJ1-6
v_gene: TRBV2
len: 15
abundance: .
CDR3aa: CASSLDSPYNSPLHF
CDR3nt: TGTGCCAGCAGCCTCGATAGCCCTTATAATTCACCCCTCCACTTT

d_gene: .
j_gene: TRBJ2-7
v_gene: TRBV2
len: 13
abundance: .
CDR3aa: CASIPSRSYEQYF
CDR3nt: TGTGCCAGCATCCCTAGTAGGAGCTACGAGCAGTACTTC

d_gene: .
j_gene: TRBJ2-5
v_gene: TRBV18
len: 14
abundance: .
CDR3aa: CASSPPPGQETQYF
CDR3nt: TGTGCCAGCTCACCACCTCCGGGACAAGAGACCCAGTACTTC

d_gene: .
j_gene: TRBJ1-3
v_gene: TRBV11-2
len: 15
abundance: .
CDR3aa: CASSLDGSSGNTIYF
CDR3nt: TGTGCCAGCAGCTTAGATGGCAGCTCTGGAAACACCATATATTTT

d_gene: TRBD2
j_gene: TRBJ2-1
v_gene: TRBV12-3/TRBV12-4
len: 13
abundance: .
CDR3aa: CASSPGEGNEQFF
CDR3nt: TGTGCCAGCAGCCCGGGGGAGGGCAATGAGCAGTTCTTC

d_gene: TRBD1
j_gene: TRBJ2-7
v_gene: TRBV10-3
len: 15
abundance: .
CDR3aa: CAISESTGGSYEQYF
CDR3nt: TGTGCCATCAGTGAGTCGACAGGGGGCTCCTACGAGCAGTACTTC

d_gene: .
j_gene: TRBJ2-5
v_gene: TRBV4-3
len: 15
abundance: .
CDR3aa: CASSQGPQRGETQYF
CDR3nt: TGCGCCAGCAGCCAAGGACCTCAGAGAGGGGAGACCCAGTACTTC

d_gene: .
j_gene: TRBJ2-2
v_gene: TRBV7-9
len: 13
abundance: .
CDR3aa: CASSLGGFGELFF
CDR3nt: TGTGCCAGCAGCTTAGGAGGGTTCGGGGAGCTGTTTTTT

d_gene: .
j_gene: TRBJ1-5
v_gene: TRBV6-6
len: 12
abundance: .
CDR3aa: CASSYGGQPQHF
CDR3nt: TGTGCCAGCAGTTACGGCGGTCAGCCCCAGCATTTT

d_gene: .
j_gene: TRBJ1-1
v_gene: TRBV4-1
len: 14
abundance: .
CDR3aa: CASSQVGENTEAFF
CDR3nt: TGCGCCAGCAGCCAAGTAGGGGAGAACACTGAAGCTTTCTTT

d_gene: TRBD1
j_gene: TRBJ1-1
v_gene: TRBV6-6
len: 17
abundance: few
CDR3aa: CASSPGPAGGFNTEAFF
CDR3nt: TGTGCCAGCAGTCCCGGTCCCGCAGGGGGCTTTAACACTGAAGCTTTCTTT